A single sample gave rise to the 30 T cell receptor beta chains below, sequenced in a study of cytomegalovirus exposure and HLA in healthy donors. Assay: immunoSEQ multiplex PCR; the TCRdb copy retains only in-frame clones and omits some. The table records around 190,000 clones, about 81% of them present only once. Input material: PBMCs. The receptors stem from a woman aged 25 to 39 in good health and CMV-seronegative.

The CDR3 DNA is TGTGCCACCCGGACTAGCGGAACAGATACGCAGTATTTT. This encodes CATRTSGTDTQYF. The genes are TRBV6-5 and TRBJ2-3; the match to TRBD2 covers 10 bases. The length of the CDR3 is 13 residues. The V and J ends lost 10 bases and 3 bases, in that order; junction bases with no gene match: 4. Germline CDR1 reads MNHEY; CDR2 reads SVGAGI.

This chain's CDR3 is CATSRVGGLYTGELFF. CDR3 in DNA: TGTGCCACCAGCAGAGTCGGGGGGTTGTACACCGGGGAGCTGTTTTTT. The chain couples TRBV15 to TRBJ2-2; 7 bases fit TRBD2. The CDR3 is made up of 16 amino acids. Germline CDR1 LNHNV, CDR2 YYDKDF (reference sequence). V lost 1 base, J lost 3 bases, and 5 bases stayed unmatched.

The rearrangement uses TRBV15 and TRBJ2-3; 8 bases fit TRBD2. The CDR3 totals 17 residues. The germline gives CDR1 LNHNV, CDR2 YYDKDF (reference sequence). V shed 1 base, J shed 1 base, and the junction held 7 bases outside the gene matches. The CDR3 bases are TGTGCCACCAGCAGAGGGGCGGTTAGCGGGGGCACAGATACGCAGTATTTT. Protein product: CATSRGAVSGGTDTQYF.

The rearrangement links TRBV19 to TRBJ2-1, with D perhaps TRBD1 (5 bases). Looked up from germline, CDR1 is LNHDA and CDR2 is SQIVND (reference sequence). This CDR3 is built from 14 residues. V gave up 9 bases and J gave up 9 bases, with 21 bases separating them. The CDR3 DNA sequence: TGTGCCAGCAGTTCCCCGACAGACCTTTCTGAGCAGTTCTTC. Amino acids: CASSSPTDLSEQFF.

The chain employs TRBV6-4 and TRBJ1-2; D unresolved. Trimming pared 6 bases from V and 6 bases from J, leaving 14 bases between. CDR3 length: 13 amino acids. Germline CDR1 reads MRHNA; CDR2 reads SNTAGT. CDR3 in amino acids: CASRVLRNNGYTF. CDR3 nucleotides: TGTGCCAGCAGAGTACTGAGGAACAATGGCTACACCTTC.

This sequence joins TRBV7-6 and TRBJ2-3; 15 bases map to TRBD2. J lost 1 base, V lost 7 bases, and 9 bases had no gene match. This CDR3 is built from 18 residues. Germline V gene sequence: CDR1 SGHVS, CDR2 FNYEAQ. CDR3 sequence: CASNLLGTSGGRTDTQYF. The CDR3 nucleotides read TGTGCCAGCAACCTCCTCGGGACTAGCGGGGGGCGCACAGATACGCAGTATTTT.

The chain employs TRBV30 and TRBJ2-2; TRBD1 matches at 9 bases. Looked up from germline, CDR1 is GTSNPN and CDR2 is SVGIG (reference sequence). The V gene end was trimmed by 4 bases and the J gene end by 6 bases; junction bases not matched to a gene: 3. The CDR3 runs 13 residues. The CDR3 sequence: CAWKRQGAGELFF. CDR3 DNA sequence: TGTGCCTGGAAAAGACAGGGGGCCGGGGAGCTGTTTTTT.

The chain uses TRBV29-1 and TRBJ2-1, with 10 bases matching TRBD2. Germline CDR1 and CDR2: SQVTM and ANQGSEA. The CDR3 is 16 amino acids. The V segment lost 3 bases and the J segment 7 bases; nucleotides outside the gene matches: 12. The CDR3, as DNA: TGCAGCGTTGAGAGTCTAGCGGGAGTATCGTGGAATGAGCAGTTCTTC. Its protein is CSVESLAGVSWNEQFF.

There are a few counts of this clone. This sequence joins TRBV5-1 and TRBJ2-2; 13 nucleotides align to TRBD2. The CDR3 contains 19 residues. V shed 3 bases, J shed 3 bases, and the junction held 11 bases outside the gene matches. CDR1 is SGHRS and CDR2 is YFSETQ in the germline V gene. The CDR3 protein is CASSSAGTSGVPDTGELFF. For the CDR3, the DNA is TGCGCCAGCAGCTCCGCCGGGACTAGCGGGGTTCCAGACACCGGGGAGCTGTTTTTT.

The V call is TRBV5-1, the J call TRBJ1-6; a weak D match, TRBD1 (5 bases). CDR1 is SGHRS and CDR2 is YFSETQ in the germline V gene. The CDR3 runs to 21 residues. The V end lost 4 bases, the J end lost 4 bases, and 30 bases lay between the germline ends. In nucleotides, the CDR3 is TGCGCCAGCAGCCCCGACCCCGACTCCTTACAGGTGACATCTTATAATTCACCCCTCCACTTT. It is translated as CASSPDPDSLQVTSYNSPLHF.

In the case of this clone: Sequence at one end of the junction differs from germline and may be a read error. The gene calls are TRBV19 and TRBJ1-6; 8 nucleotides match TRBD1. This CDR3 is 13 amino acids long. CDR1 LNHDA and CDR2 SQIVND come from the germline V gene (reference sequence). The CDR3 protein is CASSMGPSGQVIF. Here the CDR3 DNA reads TGTGCCAGTAGTATGGGGCCCTCGGGACAGGTCATTTTT. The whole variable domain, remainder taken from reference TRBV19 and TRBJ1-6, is DGGITQSPKYLFRKEGQNVTLSCEQNLNHDAMYWYRQDPGQGLRLIYYSQIVNDFQKGDIAEGYSVSREKKESFPLTVTSAQKNPTAFYLCASSMGPSGQVIFGNGTRLTVT.

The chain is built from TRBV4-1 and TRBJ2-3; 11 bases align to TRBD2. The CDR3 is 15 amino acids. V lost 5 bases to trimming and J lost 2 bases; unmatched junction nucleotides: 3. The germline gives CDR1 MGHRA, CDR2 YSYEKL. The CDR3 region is CASSSSGGFTDTQYF. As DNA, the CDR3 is TGCGCCAGCAGCTCTAGCGGGGGGTTCACAGATACGCAGTATTTT.

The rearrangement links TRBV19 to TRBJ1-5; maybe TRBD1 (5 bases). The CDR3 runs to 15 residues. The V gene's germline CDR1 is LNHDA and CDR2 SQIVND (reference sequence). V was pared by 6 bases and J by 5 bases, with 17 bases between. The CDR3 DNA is TGTGCCAGTAGACGGCAGGGAGGGAACTATCAGCCCCAGCATTTT. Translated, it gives CASRRQGGNYQPQHF.

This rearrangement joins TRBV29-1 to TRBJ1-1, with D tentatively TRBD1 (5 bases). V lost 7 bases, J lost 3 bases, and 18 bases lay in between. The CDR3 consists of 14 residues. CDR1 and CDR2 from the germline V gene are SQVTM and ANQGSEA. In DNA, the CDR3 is TGCAGCGCCACCTTGGGGGGTGAGTACACTGAAGCTTTCTTT. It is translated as CSATLGGEYTEAFF.

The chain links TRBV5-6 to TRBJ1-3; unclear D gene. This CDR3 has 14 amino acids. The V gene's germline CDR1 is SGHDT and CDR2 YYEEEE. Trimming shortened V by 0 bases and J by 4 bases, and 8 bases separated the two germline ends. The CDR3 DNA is TGTGCCAGCAGCTTGGTATCCCGGGGAAACACCATATATTTT. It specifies CASSLVSRGNTIYF.

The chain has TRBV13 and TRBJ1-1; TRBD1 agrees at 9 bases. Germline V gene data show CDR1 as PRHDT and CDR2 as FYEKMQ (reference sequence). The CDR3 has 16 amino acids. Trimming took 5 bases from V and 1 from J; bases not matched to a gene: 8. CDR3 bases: TGTGCCAGCAGCCCAAGCAGGACAGGGGAGAACACTGAAGCTTTCTTT. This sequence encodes CASSPSRTGENTEAFF.

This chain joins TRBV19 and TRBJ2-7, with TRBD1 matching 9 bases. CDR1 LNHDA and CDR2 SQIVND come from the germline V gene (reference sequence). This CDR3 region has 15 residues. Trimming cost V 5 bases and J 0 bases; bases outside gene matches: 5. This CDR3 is CASSPGTGSSYEQYF. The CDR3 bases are TGTGCCAGTAGTCCAGGGACAGGGAGCTCCTACGAGCAGTACTTC.

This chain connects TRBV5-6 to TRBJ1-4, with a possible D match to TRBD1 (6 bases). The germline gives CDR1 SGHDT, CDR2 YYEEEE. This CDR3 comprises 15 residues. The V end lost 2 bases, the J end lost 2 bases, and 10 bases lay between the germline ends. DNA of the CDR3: TGTGCCAGCAGCTTTAGGGGGTCGACTAATGAAAAACTGTTTTTT. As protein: CASSFRGSTNEKLFF.

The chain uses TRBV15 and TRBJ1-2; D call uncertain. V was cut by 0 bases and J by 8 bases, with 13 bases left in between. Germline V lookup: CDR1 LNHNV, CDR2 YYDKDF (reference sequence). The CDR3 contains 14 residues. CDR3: CATSRDRTSRGYTF. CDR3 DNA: TGTGCCACCAGCAGAGATCGAACCTCGAGGGGCTACACCTTC.

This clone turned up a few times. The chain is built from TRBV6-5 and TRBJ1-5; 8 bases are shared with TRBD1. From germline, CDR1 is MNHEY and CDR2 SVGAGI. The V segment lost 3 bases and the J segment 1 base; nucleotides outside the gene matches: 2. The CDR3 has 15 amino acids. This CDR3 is CASSYDRGSNQPQHF. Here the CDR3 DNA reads TGTGCCAGCAGTTATGACAGGGGAAGCAATCAGCCCCAGCATTTT.

The CDR3 loop is CASSPGRGQGPETQYF. The CDR3 nucleotides are TGTGCCAGCAGCCCGGGGCGGGGACAGGGTCCAGAGACCCAGTACTTC. The chain links TRBV5-4 to TRBJ2-5; 9 nucleotides align to TRBD1. The V and J ends lost 4 bases and 4 bases, in that order; junction bases with no gene match: 11. CDR1 is SGHNT, CDR2 YYREEE, per germline (reference sequence). The CDR3 runs 16 residues.

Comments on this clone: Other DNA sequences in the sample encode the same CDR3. CDR3: CASSVGTSGGYEQYF. The CDR3 DNA reads as TGTGCCAGCAGCGTAGGAACTAGCGGGGGGTACGAGCAGTACTTC. The chain couples TRBV9 to TRBJ2-7, with 12 bases fitting TRBD2. Germline lookup yields CDR1 SGDLS and CDR2 YYNGEE. With 0 bases clipped from V and 4 bases from J, the junction kept 2 bases outside the gene matches. The CDR3 has 15 residues.

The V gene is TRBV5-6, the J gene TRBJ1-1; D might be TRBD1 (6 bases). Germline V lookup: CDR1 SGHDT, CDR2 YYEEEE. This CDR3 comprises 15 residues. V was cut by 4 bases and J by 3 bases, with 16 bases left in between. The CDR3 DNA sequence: TGTGCCAGCAGCCAACAGGGAAGGAGGTACACTGAAGCTTTCTTT. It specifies CASSQQGRRYTEAFF.

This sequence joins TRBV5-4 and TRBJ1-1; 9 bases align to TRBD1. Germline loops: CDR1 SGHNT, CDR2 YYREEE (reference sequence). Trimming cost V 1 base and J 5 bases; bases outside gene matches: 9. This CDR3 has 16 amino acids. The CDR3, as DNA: TGTGCCAGCAGCTTGCGACAGGGGGTTGGTGGTACTGAAGCTTTCTTT. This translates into CASSLRQGVGGTEAFF.

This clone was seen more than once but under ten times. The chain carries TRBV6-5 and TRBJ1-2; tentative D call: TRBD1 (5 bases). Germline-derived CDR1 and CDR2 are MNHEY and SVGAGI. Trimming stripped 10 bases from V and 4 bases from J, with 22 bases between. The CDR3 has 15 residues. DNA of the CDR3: TGTGCCACCCTCCGTTGGCAGGGCGGATTCTATGGCTACACCTTC. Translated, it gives CATLRWQGGFYGYTF.

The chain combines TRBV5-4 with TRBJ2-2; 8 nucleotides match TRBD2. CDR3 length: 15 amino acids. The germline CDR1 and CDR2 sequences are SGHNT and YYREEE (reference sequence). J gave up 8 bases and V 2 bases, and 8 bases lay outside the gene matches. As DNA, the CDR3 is TGTGCCAGCAGCTTAGGTCCGGGAGGGCCGGGGGAGCTGTTTTTT. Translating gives CASSLGPGGPGELFF. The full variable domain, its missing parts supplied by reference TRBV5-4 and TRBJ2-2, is ETGVTQSPTHLIKTRGQQVTLRCSSQSGHNTVSWYQQALGQGPQFIFQYYREEENGRGNFPPRFSGLQFPNYSSELNVNALELDDSALYLCASSLGPGGPGELFFGEGSRLTVL.

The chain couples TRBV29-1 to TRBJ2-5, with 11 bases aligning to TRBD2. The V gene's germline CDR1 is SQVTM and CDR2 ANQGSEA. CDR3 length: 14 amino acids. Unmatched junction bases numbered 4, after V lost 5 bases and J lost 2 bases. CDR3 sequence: CSVPTSGTQETQYF. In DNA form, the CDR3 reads TGCAGCGTTCCGACTAGCGGGACACAAGAGACCCAGTACTTC.

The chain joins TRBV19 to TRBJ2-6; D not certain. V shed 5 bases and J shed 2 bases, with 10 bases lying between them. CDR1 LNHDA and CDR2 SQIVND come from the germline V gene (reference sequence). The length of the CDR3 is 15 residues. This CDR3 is CASSVTVTGANVLTF. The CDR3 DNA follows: TGTGCCAGTAGTGTTACGGTAACTGGGGCCAACGTCCTGACTTTC.

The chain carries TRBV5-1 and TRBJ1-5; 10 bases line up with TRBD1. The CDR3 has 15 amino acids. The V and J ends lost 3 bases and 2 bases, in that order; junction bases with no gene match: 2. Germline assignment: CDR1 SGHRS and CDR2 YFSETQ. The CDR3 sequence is CASSWTGGGNQPQHF. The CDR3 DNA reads TGCGCCAGCAGCTGGACAGGGGGTGGCAATCAGCCCCAGCATTTT. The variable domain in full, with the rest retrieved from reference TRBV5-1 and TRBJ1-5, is KAGVTQTPRYLIKTRGQQVTLSCSPISGHRSVSWYQQTPGQGLQFLFEYFSETQRNKGNFPGRFSGRQFSNSRSEMNVSTLELGDSALYLCASSWTGGGNQPQHFGDGTRLSIL.

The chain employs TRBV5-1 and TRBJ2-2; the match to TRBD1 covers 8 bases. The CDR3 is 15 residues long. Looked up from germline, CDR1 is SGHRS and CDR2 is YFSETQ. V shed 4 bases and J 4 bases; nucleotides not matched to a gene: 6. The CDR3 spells CASSRGQAVTGELFF. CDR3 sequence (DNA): TGCGCCAGCAGCCGGGGACAGGCGGTCACCGGGGAGCTGTTTTTT.